Below, 17 T cell receptor beta chains from the same sample are listed, as sequenced in a study of CD8+CD57+ T cells in acquired aplastic anemia. Genomic DNA constituted the template upon which TCR beta VDJ and CDR3 profiling was performed. TCRdb itself ran the reads through MiXCR, one entry per CDR3 protein. The sample has 400,000 to 450,000 distinct CDR3 sequences; 55% to 70% are singletons. Sequenced sample: sorted CD4+, CD8+, or CD8+CD57+ T cells (not recorded which) from PBMCs. The receptors stem from a human donor in good health, serving as a control.

As to this clonotype: The conserved phenylalanine or tryptophan normally closing the CDR3 is absent here, so this likely arose from a read error. Because the CDR3's place on the DNA is in doubt, the DNA is left out and the CDR3 is given as listed by TCRdb. The chain has TRBV10-3 and TRBJ1-6. CDR1 ENHRY and CDR2 SYGVKD come from the germline V gene. The CDR3 is 15 residues long, ends included. The CDR3 spells CAISHSGNYDSTFGL.

This clonotype has just one count. Given a much more abundant clone one base away, this may be a read error. The rearrangement links TRBV27 to TRBJ2-7, with 9 positions matching TRBD2. V gave up 5 bases and J gave up 4 bases; unmatched junction bases: 12. This CDR3 contains 16 residues. CDR1 MNHEY and CDR2 SMNVEV come from the germline V gene (reference sequence). CDR3 DNA sequence: TGTGCCAGCAGTCGCATAACAGCGGGGGGACTGTACGAGCAGTACTTC. It encodes CASSRITAGGLYEQYF.

This clonotype was picked up a small number of times. The chain carries TRBV2 and TRBJ2-5, with TRBD2 matching 8 bases. Germline loops: CDR1 SNHLY, CDR2 FYNNEI. V was pared by 3 bases and J by 2 bases, with 5 bases of the junction left unmatched. The CDR3 consists of 15 residues. The CDR3: CASSEISGGQETQYF. The CDR3 DNA sequence: TGTGCCAGCAGTGAGATCAGCGGGGGACAAGAGACCCAGTACTTC.

This clonotype has only a few counts. A read error may account for a junction end that differs from germline. The V call is TRBV10-3, the J call TRBJ1-1, with D hard to call. The CDR3 has 12 amino acids. The germline V gene encodes CDR1 ENHRY and CDR2 SYGVKD. The CDR3 protein is CAISESGAEAFF. CDR3 nucleotide sequence: TGTGCCATCAGTGAGTCCGGCGCTGAGGCTTTCTTT.

Turning to this clonotype: An end of the junction differs from the germline gene, which may be a read error. The rearrangement links TRBV7-2 to TRBJ2-7, with 8 bases matching TRBD2. From germline, CDR1 is SGHTA and CDR2 FQGNSA. The CDR3 sequence is 14 residues long. CDR3: CASSFAGGRLYNEF. CDR3 DNA sequence: TGTGCCAGCAGCTTTGCGGGAGGAAGACTTTACAATGAGTTC. Filled out from reference TRBV7-2 and TRBJ2-7, the complete variable domain reads GAGVSQSPSNKVTEKGKDVELRCDPISGHTALYWYRQSLGQGLEFLIYFQGNSAPDKSGLPSDRFSAERTGGSVSTLTIQRTQQEDSAVYLCASSFAGGRLYNEFGPGTRLTVT.

This rearrangement joins TRBV29-1 to TRBJ1-5, with D possibly being TRBD1 (5 bases). This CDR3 is 13 amino acids long. CDR1 and CDR2 from the germline V gene are SQVTM and ANQGSEA. Trimming removed 4 bases from V and 14 bases from J, with 21 bases in between. The CDR3 loop is CSVAGRGSGNEHF. Written as DNA, the CDR3 is TGCAGCGTTGCGGGTCGGGGCTCGGGCAATGAGCATTTT.

The table lists this clonotype with many counts. The CDR3 spells CASMGSEGNQPQHF. CDR3 sequence (DNA): TGTGCCAGCATGGGCTCGGAGGGCAATCAGCCCCAGCATTTT. The chain employs TRBV7-2 and TRBJ1-5; D unclear. There are 14 residues in the CDR3. Germline values: CDR1 SGHTA, CDR2 FQGNSA. The V end lost 7 bases, the J end lost 2 bases, and 12 bases lay between the germline ends.

A word on this clonotype: At one boundary the junction diverges from the germline segment, which might be a read error. The chain carries TRBV9 and TRBJ1-3, with D unclear. Looked up from germline, CDR1 is SGDLS and CDR2 is YYNGEE. The CDR3 sequence is 14 residues long. CDR3 sequence (DNA): TGTGCCAGCAGCGTTCCCACACGGCGCACAGATACGCATTTT. It codes for CASSVPTRRTDTHF. The variable domain in full, completed from reference TRBV9 and TRBJ1-3, reads DSGVTQTPKHLITATGQRVTLRCSPRSGDLSVYWYQQSLDQGLQFLIQYYNGEERAKGNILERFSAQQFPDLHSELNLSSLELGDSALYFCASSVPTRRTDTHFGEGSWLTVV.

This chain links TRBV12-3 or TRBV12-4 with TRBJ1-6, with D maybe TRBD1 (5 bases). With 5 bases removed from V and 4 bases from J, the gap between germline ends came to 15 bases. CDR3 size: 16 residues. The CDR3 coding sequence is TGTGCCAGCAGTCCGGGCGGCAGGGCGTATAATTCACCCCTCCACTTT. It codes for CASSPGGRAYNSPLHF.

The V call is TRBV2, the J call TRBJ2-7; either TRBD1 or TRBD2 may supply D (5 bases each). V lost 6 bases and J 5 bases, leaving 11 bases between the germline ends. CDR3 size: 12 residues. The germline V gene encodes CDR1 SNHLY and CDR2 FYNNEI. The CDR3 region has the DNA TGTGCCAGCAGCTTGGGGGTGGACGAGCAGTACTTC. It translates to CASSLGVDEQYF.

This rearrangement joins TRBV6-6 to TRBJ2-5; 9 positions match TRBD1. With V trimmed by 6 bases and J by 5 bases, 4 bases remained unmatched. CDR1 and CDR2 (germline): MNHNY, SVGAGI (reference sequence). This CDR3 contains 13 residues. The CDR3: CASRETGGETQYF. In nucleotides, the CDR3 is TGTGCCAGCAGGGAGACAGGGGGGGAGACCCAGTACTTC.

The V and J genes are TRBV29-1 and TRBJ2-1; no definite D call. Germline-derived CDR1 and CDR2 are SQVTM and ANQGSEA. The CDR3 covers 12 residues. Trimming took 6 bases from V and 8 from J, leaving 14 bases between them. CDR3 bases: TGCAGCGTGAACGTTGGAACGTATGAGCAGTTCTTC. Translated, it gives CSVNVGTYEQFF.

The V call is TRBV20-1, the J call TRBJ2-5, with D maybe TRBD2 (5 bases). The V gene lost 5 bases and the J gene lost 11 bases, with 18 bases spanning the gap. This CDR3 is built from 12 residues. The germline V gene encodes CDR1 DFQATT and CDR2 SNEGSKA (reference sequence). The CDR3 region is CSAPSGSNQQYF. In nucleotides, the CDR3 is TGCAGTGCTCCGTCGGGAAGCAATCAGCAGTACTTC.

The chain employs TRBV7-3 and TRBJ2-7; 9 bases match TRBD1. V lost 3 bases, J lost 2 bases, and 17 bases stayed unmatched. The CDR3 has 19 residues. Germline assignment: CDR1 SGHTA and CDR2 FQGTGA. This chain's CDR3 is CASSLTGTGKLVGAYEQYF. DNA for the CDR3: TGTGCCAGCAGCTTGACCGGGACAGGGAAACTCGTGGGCGCCTACGAGCAGTACTTC.

V usage is TRBV29-1 and J usage is TRBJ2-5; TRBD2 agrees at 7 bases. Per the germline V gene, CDR1 is SQVTM and CDR2 is ANQGSEA. This CDR3 region has 13 residues. Written as DNA, the CDR3 is TGCAGTGCTCGCGGGAGTCTCGGCGAGACCCAGTACTTC. Protein: CSARGSLGETQYF. The full variable domain, completed using reference TRBV29-1 and TRBJ2-5, is SAVISQKPSRDICQRGTSLTIQCQVDSQVTMMFWYRQQPGQSLTLIATANQGSEATYESGFVIDKFPISRPNLTFSTLTVSNMSPEDSSIYLCSARGSLGETQYFGPGTRLLVL.

In regard to this clonotype: One end of the junction is discordant with germline, which a read error may explain. This chain connects TRBV9 to TRBJ2-3; 12 nucleotides match TRBD2. The CDR3 is 13 amino acids. CDR1 SGDLS and CDR2 YYNGEE come from the germline V gene. The CDR3 sequence is CASRPSGGDETQF. As DNA, the CDR3 is TGTGCCAGCAGACCTAGCGGGGGGGATGAGACCCAGTTT.

As for this clonotype: One end of the junction fails to match germline, which may point to a read error. This chain joins TRBV7-8 and TRBJ1-6; D remains unclear. Germline V gene sequence: CDR1 SGHVS, CDR2 FQNEAQ. This CDR3 has 16 residues. CDR3 sequence (DNA): TGTGCCGGCAGCGTAGAGGGTTGGCATTCACCCCTCCACCTCCACTTT. Its protein is CAGSVEGWHSPLHLHF.